This is a list of T cell receptor beta chains from one sample in a study of graft-versus-host responses after intestinal transplantation. The repertoire was sequenced with immunoSEQ multiplex PCR; TCRdb's copy has only in-frame clones and lacks some. The top ten hold about 4% of the sample, which has 30,000 to 40,000 clones, roughly four fifths seen once. The specimen was PBMCs, collected 1,000 to 1,200 days after transplant. The receptors were gathered from a human patient who received an intestinal transplant, so some T cells may come from the graft donor. The CDR3 runs from the conserved cysteine through the conserved F or W. D genes are given only for firm matches. The listing skips clone size in some rows; elsewhere it reads once, few, many or a size class.

d_call j_call v_call clone_size cdr3_nt cdr3_aa
. TRBJ1-4 TRBV5-1 once TGCGCCAGCAGCCTCCGGGGAGGTGAAAAACTGTTTTTT CASSLRGGEKLFF
. TRBJ1-1 TRBV11-3 once TGTGCCAGCAGCTTAGGGAGGGCGAGCACTGAAGCTTTCTTT CASSLGRASTEAFF
. TRBJ1-3 TRBV18 . TGTGCCAGCTCAGCCTACTCTGGAAACACCATATATTTT CASSAYSGNTIYF
. TRBJ2-7 TRBV11-3 . TGTGCCAGCAGCTTAGGACAGGTTAGCTCCTACGAGCAGTACTTC CASSLGQVSSYEQYF
. TRBJ1-1 TRBV21-1 . TGTGCCAGCGAACCCCCGGAGGTGGGCACTGAAGCTTTCTTT CASEPPEVGTEAFF
TRBD2 TRBJ2-1 TRBV4-1 . TGCGCCAGCAGCCCGGCTCTAGCGGGGGGGAGTAATGAGCAGTTCTTC CASSPALAGGSNEQFF
TRBD2 TRBJ2-7 TRBV10-1 few TGCGCCAGCAGCCCTAGCGGGAGGCCTTCCGAGCAGTACTTC CASSPSGRPSEQYF
. TRBJ1-2 TRBV5-8 . TGTGCCAGCAGCAGGTTCGAGGGGTTCTATGGCTACACCTTC CASSRFEGFYGYTF
TRBD1 TRBJ1-6 TRBV6-1 . TGTGCCAGCAGTGAAGAGGACAGGGTGGGATCCTATAATTCACCCCTCCACTTT CASSEEDRVGSYNSPLHF
. TRBJ2-5 TRBV6-6 . TGTGCCAGCAGAACAGGACAGAGCCAAGAGACCCAGTACTTC CASRTGQSQETQYF
. TRBJ2-7 TRBV20-1 . TGCAGTGCTACACCCGGGACACCGTACTTC CSATPGTPYF
TRBD1 TRBJ1-1 TRBV27 few TGTGCCAGCAGCCGTTCGTCAGGACAGGGTATGAACACTGAAGCTTTCTTT CASSRSSGQGMNTEAFF